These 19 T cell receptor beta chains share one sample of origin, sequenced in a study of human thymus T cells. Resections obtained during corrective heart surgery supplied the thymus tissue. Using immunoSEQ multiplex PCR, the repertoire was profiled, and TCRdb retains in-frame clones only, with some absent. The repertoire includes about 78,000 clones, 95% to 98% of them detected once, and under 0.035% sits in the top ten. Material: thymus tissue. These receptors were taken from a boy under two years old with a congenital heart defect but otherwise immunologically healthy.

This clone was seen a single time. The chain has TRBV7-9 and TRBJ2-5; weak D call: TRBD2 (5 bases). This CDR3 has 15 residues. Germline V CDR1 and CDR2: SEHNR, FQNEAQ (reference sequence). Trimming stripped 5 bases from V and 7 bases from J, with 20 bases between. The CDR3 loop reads CASSLNRGEAGTQYF. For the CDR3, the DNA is TGTGCCAGCAGCCTAAATCGAGGAGAGGCGGGGACCCAGTACTTC.

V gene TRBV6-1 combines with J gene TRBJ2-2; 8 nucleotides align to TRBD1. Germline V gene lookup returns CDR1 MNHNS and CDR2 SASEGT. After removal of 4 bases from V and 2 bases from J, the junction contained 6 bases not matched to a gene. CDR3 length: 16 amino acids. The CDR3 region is CASSGRQGPNTGELFF. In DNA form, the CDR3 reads TGTGCCAGCAGTGGGAGACAGGGGCCAAACACCGGGGAGCTGTTTTTT.

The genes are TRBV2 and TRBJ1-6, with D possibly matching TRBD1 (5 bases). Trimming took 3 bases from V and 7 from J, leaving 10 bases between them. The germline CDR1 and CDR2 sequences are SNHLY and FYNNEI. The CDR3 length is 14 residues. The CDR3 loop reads CASSDRGGNSPLHF. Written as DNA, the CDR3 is TGTGCCAGCAGTGACCGGGGGGGAAATTCACCCCTCCACTTT.

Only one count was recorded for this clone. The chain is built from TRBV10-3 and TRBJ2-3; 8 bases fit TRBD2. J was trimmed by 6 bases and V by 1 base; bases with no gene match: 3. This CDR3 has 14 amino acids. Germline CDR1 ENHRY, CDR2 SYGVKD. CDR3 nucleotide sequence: TGTGCCATCAGTGAGTGGACTAGCCGGGATACGCAGTATTTT. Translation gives CAISEWTSRDTQYF.

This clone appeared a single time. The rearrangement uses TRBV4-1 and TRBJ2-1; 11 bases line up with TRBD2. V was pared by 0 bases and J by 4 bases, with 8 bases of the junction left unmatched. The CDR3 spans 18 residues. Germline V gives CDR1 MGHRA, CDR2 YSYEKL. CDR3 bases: TGCGCCAGCAGCCAAGATAGCGGGGGGGCGTTTAGGTACAATGAGCAGTTCTTC. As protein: CASSQDSGGAFRYNEQFF.

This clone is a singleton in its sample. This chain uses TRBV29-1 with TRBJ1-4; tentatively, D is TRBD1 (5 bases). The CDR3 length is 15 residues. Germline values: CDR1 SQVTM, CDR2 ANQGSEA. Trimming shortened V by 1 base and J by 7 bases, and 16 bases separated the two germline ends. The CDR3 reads CSVEAPPDSGEKLFF. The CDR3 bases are TGCAGCGTTGAAGCCCCCCCCGACAGTGGTGAAAAACTGTTTTTT.

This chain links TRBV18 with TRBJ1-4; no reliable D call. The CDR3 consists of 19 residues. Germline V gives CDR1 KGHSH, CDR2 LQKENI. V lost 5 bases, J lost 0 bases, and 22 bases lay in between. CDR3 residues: CASSKLPGRRIATNEKLFF. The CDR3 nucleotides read TGTGCCAGCTCAAAACTGCCTGGGCGACGGATTGCAACTAATGAAAAACTGTTTTTT.

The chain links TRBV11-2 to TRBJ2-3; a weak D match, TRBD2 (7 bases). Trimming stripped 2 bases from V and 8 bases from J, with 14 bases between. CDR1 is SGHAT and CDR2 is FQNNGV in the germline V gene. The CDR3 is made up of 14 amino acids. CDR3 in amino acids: CASSLKQGGGTQYF. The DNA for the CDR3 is TGTGCCAGCAGCTTAAAACAGGGAGGGGGTACGCAGTATTTT.

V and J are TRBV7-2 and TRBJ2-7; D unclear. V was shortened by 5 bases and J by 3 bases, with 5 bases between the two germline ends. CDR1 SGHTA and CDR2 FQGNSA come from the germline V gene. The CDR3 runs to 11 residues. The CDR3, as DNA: TGTGCCAGCAGCCCAGACTACGAGCAGTACTTC. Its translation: CASSPDYEQYF.

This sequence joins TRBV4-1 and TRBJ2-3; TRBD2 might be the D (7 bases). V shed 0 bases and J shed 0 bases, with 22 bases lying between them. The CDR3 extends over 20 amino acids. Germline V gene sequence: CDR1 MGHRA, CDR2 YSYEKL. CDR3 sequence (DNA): TGCGCCAGCAGCCAAGATCAAGGGGGGCTAGCGGTCTTTAGCACAGATACGCAGTATTTT. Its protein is CASSQDQGGLAVFSTDTQYF.

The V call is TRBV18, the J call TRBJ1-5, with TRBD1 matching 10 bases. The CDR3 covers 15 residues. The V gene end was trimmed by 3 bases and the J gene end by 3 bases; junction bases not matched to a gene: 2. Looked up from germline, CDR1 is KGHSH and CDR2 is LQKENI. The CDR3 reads CASSPGTGDNQPQHF. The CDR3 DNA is TGTGCCAGCTCACCTGGGACAGGGGACAATCAGCCCCAGCATTTT. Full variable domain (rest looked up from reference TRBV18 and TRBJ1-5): NAGVMQNPRHLVRRRGQEARLRCSPMKGHSHVYWYRQLPEEGLKFMVYLQKENIIDESGMPKERFSAEFPKEGPSILRIQQVVRGDSAAYFCASSPGTGDNQPQHFGDGTRLSIL.

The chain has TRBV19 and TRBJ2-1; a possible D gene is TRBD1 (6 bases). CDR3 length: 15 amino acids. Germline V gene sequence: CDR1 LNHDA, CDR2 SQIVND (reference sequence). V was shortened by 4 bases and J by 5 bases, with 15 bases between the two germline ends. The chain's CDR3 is CASSTNRVVNNEQFF. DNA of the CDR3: TGTGCCAGTAGTACAAACAGGGTAGTGAACAATGAGCAGTTCTTC.

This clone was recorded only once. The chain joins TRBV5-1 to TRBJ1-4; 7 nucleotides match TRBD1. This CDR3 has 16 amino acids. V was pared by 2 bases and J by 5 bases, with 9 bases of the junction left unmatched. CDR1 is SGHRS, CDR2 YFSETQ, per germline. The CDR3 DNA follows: TGCGCCAGCAGCTTCACCAGGGGGGGCTTAAATGAAAAACTGTTTTTT. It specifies CASSFTRGGLNEKLFF. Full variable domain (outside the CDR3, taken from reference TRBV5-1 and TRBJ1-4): KAGVTQTPRYLIKTRGQQVTLSCSPISGHRSVSWYQQTPGQGLQFLFEYFSETQRNKGNFPGRFSGRQFSNSRSEMNVSTLELGDSALYLCASSFTRGGLNEKLFFGSGTQLSVL.

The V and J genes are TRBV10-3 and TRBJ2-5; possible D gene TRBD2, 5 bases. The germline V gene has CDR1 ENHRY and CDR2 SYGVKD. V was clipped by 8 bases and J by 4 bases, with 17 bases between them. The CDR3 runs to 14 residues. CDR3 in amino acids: CAIASAEGGETQYF. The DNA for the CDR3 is TGTGCCATCGCAAGTGCCGAGGGCGGAGAGACCCAGTACTTC.

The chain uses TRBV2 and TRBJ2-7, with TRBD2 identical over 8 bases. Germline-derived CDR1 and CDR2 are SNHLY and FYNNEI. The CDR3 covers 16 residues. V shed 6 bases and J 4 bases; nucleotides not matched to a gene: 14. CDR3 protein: CASRTAERGTLYEQYF. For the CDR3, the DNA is TGTGCCAGCAGAACCGCGGAGCGGGGGACTTTATACGAGCAGTACTTC.

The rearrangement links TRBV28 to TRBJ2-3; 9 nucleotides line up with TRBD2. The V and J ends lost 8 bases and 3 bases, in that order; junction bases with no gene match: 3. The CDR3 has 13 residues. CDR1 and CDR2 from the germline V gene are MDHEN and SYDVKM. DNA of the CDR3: TGTGCCAGCGGTAGCGGGAGAACAGATACGCAGTATTTT. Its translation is CASGSGRTDTQYF.

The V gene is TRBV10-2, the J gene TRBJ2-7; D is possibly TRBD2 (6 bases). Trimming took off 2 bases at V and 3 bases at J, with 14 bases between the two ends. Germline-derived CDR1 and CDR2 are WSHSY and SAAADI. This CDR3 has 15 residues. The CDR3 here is CASSEGLSGHYEQYF. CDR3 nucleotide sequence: TGCGCCAGCAGTGAGGGGCTAAGCGGGCACTACGAGCAGTACTTC.

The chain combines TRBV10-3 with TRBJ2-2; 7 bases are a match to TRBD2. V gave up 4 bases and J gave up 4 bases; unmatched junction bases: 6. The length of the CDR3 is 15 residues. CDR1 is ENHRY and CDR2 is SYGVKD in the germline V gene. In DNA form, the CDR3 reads TGTGCCATCAGTGGGGGCGGGAGTGGCACCGGGGAGCTGTTTTTT. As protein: CAISGGGSGTGELFF.

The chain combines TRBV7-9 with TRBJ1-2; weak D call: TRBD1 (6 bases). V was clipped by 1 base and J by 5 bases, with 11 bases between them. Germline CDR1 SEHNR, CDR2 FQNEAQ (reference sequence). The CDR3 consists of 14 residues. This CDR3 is CASSLEGTPYGYTF. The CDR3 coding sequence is TGTGCCAGCAGCTTAGAGGGGACACCGTATGGCTACACCTTC.